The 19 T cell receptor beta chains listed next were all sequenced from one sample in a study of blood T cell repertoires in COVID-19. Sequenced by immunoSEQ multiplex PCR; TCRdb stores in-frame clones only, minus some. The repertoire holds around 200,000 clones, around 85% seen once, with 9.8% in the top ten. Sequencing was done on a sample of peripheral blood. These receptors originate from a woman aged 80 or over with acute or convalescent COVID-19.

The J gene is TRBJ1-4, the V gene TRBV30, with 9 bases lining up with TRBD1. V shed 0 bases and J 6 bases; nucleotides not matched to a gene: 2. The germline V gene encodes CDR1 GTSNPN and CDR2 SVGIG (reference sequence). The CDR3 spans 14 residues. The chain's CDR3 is CAWSVGQGYEKLFF. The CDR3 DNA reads TGTGCCTGGAGTGTCGGACAGGGGTATGAAAAACTGTTTTTT.

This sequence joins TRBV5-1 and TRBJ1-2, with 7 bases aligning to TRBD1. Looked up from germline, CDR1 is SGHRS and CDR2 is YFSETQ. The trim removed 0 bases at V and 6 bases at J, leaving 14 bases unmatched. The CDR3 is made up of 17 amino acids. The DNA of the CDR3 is TGCGCCAGCAGCTTGGGCCCCGGAATTAGGGGGCTTGATGGCTACACCTTC. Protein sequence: CASSLGPGIRGLDGYTF.

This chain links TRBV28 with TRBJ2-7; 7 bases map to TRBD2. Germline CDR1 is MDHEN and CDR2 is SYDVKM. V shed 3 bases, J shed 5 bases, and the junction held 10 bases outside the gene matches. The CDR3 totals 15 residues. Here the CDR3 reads CASSFIRGGGHEQYF. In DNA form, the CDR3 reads TGTGCCAGCAGTTTTATTCGCGGGGGAGGTCACGAGCAGTACTTC. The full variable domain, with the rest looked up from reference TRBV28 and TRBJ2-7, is DVKVTQSSRYLVKRTGEKVFLECVQDMDHENMFWYRQDPGLGLRLIYFSYDVKMKEKGDIPEGYSVSREKKERFSLILESASTNQTSMYLCASSFIRGGGHEQYFGPGTRLTVT.

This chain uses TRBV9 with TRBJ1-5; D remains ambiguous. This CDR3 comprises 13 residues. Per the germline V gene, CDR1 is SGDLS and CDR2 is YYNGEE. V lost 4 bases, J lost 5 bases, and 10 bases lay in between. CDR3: CASSLREDQPQHF. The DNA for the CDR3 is TGTGCCAGCAGCTTAAGAGAGGATCAGCCCCAGCATTTT.

In nucleotides, the CDR3 is TGTGCCAGCGGGACCGGGACTGCCTCGCCTGGGGCCAACGTCCTGACTTTC. This sequence encodes CASGTGTASPGANVLTF. The genes are TRBV7-2 and TRBJ2-6, with D perhaps TRBD2 (6 bases). In germline, CDR1 is SGHTA, CDR2 FQGNSA. V dropped 8 bases and J dropped 2 bases, with 19 bases sitting between them. The length of the CDR3 is 17 residues.

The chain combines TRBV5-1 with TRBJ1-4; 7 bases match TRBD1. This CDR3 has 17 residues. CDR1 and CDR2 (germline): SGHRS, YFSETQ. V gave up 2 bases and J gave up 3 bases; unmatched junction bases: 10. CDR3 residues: CASSFGPQGTANEKLFF. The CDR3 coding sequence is TGCGCCAGCAGCTTTGGACCCCAAGGGACAGCTAATGAAAAACTGTTTTTT.

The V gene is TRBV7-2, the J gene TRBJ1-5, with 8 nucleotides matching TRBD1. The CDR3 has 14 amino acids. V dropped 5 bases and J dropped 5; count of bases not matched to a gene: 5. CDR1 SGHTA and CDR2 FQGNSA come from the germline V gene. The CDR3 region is CASSAQGADQPQHF. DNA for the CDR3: TGTGCCAGCAGCGCCCAGGGGGCTGATCAGCCCCAGCATTTT.

The CDR3 nucleotides are TGCGCCAGCAGCCAAGCCCACAACCGAGGAAACACCATATATTTT. Encoded protein: CASSQAHNRGNTIYF. The chain couples TRBV4-1 to TRBJ1-3; D remains unclear. CDR1 and CDR2 (germline): MGHRA, YSYEKL. Trimming removed 1 base at V and 4 bases at J, with 11 bases between. The CDR3 has 15 residues.

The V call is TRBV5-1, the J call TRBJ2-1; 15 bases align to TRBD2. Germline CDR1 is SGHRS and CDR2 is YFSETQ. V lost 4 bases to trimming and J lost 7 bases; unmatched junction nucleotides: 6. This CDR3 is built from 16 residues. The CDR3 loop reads CASSPGLAGGYNEQFF. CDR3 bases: TGCGCCAGCAGCCCAGGACTAGCGGGGGGGTATAATGAGCAGTTCTTC. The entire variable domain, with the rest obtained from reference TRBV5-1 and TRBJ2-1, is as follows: KAGVTQTPRYLIKTRGQQVTLSCSPISGHRSVSWYQQTPGQGLQFLFEYFSETQRNKGNFPGRFSGRQFSNSRSEMNVSTLELGDSALYLCASSPGLAGGYNEQFFGPGTRLTVL.

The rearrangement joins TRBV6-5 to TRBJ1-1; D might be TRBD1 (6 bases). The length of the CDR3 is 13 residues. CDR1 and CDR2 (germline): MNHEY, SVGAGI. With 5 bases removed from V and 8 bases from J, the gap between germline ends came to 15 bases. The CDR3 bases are TGTGCCAGCAGTCCCATCTCCGGGACAGAAGCTTTCTTT. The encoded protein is CASSPISGTEAFF.

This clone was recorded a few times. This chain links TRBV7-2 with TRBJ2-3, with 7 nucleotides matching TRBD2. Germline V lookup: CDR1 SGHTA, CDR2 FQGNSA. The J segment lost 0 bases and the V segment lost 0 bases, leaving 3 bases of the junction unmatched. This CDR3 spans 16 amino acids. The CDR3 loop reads CASSLAGGVSTDTQYF. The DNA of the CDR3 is TGTGCCAGCAGCTTAGCGGGGGGGGTGAGCACAGATACGCAGTATTTT. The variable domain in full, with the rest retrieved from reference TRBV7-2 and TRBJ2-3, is GAGVSQSPSNKVTEKGKDVELRCDPISGHTALYWYRQSLGQGLEFLIYFQGNSAPDKSGLPSDRFSAERTGGSVSTLTIQRTQQEDSAVYLCASSLAGGVSTDTQYFGPGTRLTVL.

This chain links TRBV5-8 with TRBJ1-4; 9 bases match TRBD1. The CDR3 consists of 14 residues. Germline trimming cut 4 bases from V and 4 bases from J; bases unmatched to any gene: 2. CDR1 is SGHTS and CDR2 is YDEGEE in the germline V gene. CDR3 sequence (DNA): TGTGCCAGCAGCCCGACAGGGGGTAATGAAAAACTGTTTTTT. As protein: CASSPTGGNEKLFF.

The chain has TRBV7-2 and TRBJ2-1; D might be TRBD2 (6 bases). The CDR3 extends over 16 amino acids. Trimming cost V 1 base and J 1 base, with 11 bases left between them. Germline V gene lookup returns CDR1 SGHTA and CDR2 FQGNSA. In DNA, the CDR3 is TGTGCCAGCAGCTTAGTGGCTAGCGTATCCTACAATGAGCAGTTCTTC. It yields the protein CASSLVASVSYNEQFF.

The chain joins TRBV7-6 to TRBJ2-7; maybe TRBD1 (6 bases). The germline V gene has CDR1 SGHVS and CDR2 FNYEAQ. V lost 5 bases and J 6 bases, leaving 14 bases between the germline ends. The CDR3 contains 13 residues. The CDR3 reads CASSPAGAGEQYF. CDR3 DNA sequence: TGTGCCAGCAGCCCGGCAGGGGCGGGCGAGCAGTACTTC.

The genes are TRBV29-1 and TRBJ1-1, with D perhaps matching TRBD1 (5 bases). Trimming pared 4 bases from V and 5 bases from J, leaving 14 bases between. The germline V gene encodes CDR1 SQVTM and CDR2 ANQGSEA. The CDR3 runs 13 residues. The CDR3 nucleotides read TGCAGCGTTGTTAGGGCCGGGGGAACTGAAGCTTTCTTT. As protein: CSVVRAGGTEAFF.

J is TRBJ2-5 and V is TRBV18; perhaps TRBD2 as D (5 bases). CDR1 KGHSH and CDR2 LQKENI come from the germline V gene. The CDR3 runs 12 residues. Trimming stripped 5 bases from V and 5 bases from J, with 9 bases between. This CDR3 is CASSNSGETQYF. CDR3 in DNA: TGTGCCAGCTCAAACAGCGGCGAGACCCAGTACTTC.

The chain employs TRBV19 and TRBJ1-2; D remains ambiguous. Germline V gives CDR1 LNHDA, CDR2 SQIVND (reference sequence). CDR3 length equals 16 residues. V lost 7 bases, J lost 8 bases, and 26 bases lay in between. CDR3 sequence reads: CASTSGGTPFLRGYTF. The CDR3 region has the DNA TGTGCCAGTACCTCCGGAGGCACTCCCTTCCTCAGAGGCTACACCTTC.

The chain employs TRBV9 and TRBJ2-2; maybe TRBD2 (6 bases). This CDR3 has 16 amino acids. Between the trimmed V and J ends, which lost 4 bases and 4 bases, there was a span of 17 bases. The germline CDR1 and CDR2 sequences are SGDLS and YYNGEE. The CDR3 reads CASSYPRAGPTGELFF. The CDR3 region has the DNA TGTGCCAGCAGCTACCCCCGGGCGGGGCCCACCGGGGAGCTGTTTTTT. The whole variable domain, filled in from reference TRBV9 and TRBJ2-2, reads DSGVTQTPKHLITATGQRVTLRCSPRSGDLSVYWYQQSLDQGLQFLIQYYNGEERAKGNILERFSAQQFPDLHSELNLSSLELGDSALYFCASSYPRAGPTGELFFGEGSRLTVL.

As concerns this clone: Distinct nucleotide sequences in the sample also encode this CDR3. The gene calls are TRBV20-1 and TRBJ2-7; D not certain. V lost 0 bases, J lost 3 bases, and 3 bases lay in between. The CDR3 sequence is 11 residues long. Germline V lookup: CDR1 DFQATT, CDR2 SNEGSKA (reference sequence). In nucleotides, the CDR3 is TGCAGTGCTAGAGACTACTACGAGCAGTACTTC. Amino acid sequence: CSARDYYEQYF.